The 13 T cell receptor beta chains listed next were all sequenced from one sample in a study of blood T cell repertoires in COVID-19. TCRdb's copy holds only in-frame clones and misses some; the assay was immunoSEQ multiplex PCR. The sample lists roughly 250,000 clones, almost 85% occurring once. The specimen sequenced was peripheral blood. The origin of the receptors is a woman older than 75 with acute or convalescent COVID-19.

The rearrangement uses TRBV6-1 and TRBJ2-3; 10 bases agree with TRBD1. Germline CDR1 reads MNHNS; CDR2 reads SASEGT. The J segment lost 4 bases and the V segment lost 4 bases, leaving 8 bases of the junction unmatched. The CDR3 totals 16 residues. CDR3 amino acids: CASSGRQGARADTQYF. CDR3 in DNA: TGTGCCAGCAGTGGCCGACAGGGGGCGCGTGCAGATACGCAGTATTTT.

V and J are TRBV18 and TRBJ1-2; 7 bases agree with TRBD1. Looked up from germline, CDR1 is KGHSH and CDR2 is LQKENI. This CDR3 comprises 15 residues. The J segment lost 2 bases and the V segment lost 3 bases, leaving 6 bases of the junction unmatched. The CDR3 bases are TGTGCCAGCTCACCCACATTGGACAGGAACTATGGCTACACCTTC. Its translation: CASSPTLDRNYGYTF. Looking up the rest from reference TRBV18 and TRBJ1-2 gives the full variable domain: NAGVMQNPRHLVRRRGQEARLRCSPMKGHSHVYWYRQLPEEGLKFMVYLQKENIIDESGMPKERFSAEFPKEGPSILRIQQVVRGDSAAYFCASSPTLDRNYGYTFGSGTRLTVV.

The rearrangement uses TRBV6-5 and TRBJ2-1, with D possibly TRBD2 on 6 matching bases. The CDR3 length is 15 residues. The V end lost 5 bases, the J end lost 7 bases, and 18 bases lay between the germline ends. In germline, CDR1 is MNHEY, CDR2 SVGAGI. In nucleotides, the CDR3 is TGTGCCAGCAGTACCCGGGGGAGACAGCCTAATGAGCAGTTCTTC. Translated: CASSTRGRQPNEQFF.

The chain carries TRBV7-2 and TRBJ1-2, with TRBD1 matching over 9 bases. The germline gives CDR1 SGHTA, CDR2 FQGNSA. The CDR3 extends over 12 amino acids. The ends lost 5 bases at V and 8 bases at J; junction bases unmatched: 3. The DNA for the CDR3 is TGTGCCAGCAGCCACAGGGGGCTGGGCTACACCTTC. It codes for CASSHRGLGYTF.

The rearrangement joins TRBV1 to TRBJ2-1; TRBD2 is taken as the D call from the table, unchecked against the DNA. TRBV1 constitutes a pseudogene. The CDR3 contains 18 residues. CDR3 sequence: CTSSQDGDRGAFLGEQFF. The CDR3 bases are TGCACCAGCAGCCAAGATGGGGACCGGGGGGCCTTCTTAGGTGAGCAGTTCTTC.

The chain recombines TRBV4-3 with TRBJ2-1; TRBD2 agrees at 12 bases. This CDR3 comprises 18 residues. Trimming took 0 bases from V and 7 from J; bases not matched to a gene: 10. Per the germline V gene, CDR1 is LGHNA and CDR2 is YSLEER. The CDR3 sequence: CASSQEHGASGRANEQFF. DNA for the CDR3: TGCGCCAGCAGCCAAGAGCACGGGGCTAGCGGGAGGGCGAATGAGCAGTTCTTC.

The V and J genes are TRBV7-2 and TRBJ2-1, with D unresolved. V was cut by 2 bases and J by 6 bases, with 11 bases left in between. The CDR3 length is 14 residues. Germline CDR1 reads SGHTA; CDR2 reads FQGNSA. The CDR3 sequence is CASSLIPSVNEQFF. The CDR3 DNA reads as TGTGCCAGCAGCTTAATTCCGAGCGTCAATGAGCAGTTCTTC.

The CDR3 region has the DNA TGCGCCAGCAGCGGGGGACAGGGACTTCAAGATACGCAGTATTTT. This codes for CASSGGQGLQDTQYF. This chain links TRBV5-1 with TRBJ2-3; 9 positions agree with TRBD1. Germline V gives CDR1 SGHRS, CDR2 YFSETQ. V was clipped by 4 bases and J by 5 bases; unmatched bases: 8. The CDR3 totals 15 residues. The full variable domain, its missing parts supplied by reference TRBV5-1 and TRBJ2-3, is KAGVTQTPRYLIKTRGQQVTLSCSPISGHRSVSWYQQTPGQGLQFLFEYFSETQRNKGNFPGRFSGRQFSNSRSEMNVSTLELGDSALYLCASSGGQGLQDTQYFGPGTRLTVL.

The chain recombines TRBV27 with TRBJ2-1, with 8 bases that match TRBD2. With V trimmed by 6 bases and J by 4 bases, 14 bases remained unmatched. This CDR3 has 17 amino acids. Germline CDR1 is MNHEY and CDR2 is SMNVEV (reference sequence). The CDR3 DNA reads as TGTGCCAGCAGACCACCCCGGGGGGGGGAAAAATACAATGAGCAGTTCTTC. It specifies CASRPPRGGEKYNEQFF.

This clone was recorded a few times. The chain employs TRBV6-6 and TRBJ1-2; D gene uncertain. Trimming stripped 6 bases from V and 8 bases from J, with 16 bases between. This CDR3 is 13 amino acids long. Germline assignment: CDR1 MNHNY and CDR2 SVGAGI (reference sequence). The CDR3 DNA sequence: TGTGCCAGCAGCCTCGGTCACGACGGGGGCTACACCTTC. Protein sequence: CASSLGHDGGYTF.

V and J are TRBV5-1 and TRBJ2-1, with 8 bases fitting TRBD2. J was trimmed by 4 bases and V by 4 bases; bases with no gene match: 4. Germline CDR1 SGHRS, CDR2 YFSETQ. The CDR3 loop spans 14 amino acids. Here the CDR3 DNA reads TGCGCCAGCAGCGTAGCGGGGATGTACAATGAGCAGTTCTTC. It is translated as CASSVAGMYNEQFF. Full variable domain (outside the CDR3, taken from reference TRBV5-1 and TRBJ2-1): KAGVTQTPRYLIKTRGQQVTLSCSPISGHRSVSWYQQTPGQGLQFLFEYFSETQRNKGNFPGRFSGRQFSNSRSEMNVSTLELGDSALYLCASSVAGMYNEQFFGPGTRLTVL.

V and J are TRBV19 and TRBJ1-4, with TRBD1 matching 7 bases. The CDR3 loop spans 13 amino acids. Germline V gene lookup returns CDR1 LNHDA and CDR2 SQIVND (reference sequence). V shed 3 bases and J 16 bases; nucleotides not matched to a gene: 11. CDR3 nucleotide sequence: TGTGCCAGTAGTATGGTCCCGGACAGGTCTAAGTTTTTT. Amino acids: CASSMVPDRSKFF.

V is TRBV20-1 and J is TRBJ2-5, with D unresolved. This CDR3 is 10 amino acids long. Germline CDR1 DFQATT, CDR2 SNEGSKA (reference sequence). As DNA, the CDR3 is TGCAGCTCCAACGGGGAGACCCAGTACTTC. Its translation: CSSNGETQYF.